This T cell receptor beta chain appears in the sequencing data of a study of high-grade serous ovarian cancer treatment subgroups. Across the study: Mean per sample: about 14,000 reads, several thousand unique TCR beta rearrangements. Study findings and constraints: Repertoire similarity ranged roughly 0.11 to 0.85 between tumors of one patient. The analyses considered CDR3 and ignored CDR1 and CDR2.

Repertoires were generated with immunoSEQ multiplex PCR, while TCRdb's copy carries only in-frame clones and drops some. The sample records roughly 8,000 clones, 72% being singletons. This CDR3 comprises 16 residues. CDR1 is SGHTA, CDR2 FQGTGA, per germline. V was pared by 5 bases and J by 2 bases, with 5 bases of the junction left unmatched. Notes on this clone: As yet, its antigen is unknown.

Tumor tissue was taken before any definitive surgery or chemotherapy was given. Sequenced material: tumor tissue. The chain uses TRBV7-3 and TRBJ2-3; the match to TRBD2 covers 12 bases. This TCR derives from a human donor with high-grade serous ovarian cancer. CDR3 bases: TGTGCCAGCAGCGTCGGGACTAGCGGGCTCACAGATACGCAGTATTTT. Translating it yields CASSVGTSGLTDTQYF.